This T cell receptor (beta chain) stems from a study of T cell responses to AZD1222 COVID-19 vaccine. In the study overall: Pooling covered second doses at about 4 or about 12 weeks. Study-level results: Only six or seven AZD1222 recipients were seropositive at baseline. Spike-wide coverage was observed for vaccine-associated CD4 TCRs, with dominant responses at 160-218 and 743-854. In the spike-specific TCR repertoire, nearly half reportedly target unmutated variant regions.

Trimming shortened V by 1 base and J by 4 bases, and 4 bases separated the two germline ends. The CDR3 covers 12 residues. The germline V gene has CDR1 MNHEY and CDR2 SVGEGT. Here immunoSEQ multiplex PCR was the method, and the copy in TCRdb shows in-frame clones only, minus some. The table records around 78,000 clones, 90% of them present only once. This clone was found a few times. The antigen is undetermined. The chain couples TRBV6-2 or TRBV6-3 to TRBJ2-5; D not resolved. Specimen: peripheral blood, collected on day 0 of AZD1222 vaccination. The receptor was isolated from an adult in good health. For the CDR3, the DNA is TGTGCCAGCAGTTACTATCCAGAGACCCAGTACTTC. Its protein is CASSYYPETQYF.